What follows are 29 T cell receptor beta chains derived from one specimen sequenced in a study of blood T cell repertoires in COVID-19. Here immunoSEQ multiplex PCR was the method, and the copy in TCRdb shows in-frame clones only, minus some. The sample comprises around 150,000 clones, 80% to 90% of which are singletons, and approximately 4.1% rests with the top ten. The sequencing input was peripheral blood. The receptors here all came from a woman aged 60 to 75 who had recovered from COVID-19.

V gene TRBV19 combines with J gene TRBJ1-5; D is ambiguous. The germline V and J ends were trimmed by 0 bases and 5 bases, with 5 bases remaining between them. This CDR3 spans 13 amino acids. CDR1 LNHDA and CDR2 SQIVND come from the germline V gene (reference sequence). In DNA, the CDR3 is TGTGCCAGTAGTATAGATCGTGATCAGCCCCAGCATTTT. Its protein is CASSIDRDQPQHF.

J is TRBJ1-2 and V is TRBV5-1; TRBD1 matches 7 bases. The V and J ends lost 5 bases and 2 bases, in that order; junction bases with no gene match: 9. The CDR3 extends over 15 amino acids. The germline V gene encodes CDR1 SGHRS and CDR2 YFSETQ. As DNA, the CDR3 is TGCGCCAGCAGTGGATTAAGGGGGCCCAACTATGGCTACACCTTC. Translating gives CASSGLRGPNYGYTF.

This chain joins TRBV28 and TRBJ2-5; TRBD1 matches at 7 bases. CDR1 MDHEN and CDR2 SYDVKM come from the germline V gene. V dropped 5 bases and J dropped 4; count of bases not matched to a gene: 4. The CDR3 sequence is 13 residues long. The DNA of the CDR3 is TGTGCCAGCAGTAGGGGGCGCACAGAGACCCAGTACTTC. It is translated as CASSRGRTETQYF.

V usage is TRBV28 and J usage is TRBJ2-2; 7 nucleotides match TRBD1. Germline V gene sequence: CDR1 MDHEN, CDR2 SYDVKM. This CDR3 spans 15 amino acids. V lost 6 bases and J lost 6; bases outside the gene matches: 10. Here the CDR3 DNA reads TGTGCCAGCAGGACCGCCAAGGGGGCCCCCGGGGAGCTGTTTTTT. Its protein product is CASRTAKGAPGELFF.

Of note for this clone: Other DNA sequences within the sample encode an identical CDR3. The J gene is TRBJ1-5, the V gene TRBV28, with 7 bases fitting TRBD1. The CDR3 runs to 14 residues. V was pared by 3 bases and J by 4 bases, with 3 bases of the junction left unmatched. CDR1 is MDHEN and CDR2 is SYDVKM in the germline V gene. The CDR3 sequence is CASSLGQTNQPQHF. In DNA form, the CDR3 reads TGTGCCAGCAGTTTGGGACAGACAAATCAGCCCCAGCATTTT.

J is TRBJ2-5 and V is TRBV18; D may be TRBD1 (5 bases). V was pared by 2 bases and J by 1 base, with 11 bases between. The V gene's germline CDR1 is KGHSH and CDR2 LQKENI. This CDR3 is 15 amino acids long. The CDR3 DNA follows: TGTGCCAGCTCACCATTAGACAGTACCCAAGAGACCCAGTACTTC. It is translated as CASSPLDSTQETQYF.

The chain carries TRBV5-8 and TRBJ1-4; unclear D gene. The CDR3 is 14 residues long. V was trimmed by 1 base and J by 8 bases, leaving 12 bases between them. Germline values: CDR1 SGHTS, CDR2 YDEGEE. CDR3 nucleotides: TGTGCCAGCAGCTTGCGAGGTGAGGGAGAAAAACTGTTTTTT. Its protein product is CASSLRGEGEKLFF.

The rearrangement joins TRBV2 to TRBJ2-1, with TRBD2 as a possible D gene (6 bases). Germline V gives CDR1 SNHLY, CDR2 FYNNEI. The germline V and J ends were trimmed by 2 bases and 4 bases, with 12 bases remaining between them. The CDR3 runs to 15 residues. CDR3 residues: CASSESRGTYNEQFF. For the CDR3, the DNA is TGTGCCAGCAGTGAATCGAGAGGGACTTACAATGAGCAGTTCTTC.

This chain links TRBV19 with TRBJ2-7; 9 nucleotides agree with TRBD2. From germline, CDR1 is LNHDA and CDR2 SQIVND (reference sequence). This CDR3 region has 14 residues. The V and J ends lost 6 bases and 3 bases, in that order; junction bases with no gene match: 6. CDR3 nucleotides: TGTGCCAGTAGCGAGGCTAGCGGGATCTACGAGCAGTACTTC. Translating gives CASSEASGIYEQYF.

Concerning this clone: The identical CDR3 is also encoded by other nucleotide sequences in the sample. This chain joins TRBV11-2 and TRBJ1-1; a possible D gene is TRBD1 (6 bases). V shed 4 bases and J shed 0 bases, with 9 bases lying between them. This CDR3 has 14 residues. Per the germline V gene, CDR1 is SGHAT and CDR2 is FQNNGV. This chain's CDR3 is CASSSQGMNTEAFF. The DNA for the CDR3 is TGTGCCAGCAGCTCCCAGGGGATGAACACTGAAGCTTTCTTT.

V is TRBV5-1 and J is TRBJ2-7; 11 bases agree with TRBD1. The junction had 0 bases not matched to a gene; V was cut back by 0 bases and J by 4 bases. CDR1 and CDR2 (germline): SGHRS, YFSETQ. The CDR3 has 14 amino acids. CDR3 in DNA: TGCGCCAGCAGCTTGGGGGACAGGGGGTACGAGCAGTACTTC. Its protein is CASSLGDRGYEQYF.

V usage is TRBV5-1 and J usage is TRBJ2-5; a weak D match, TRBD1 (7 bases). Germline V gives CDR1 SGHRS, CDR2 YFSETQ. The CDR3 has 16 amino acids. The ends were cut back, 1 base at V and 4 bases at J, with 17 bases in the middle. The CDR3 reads CASSLYPQGGAETQYF. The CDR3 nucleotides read TGCGCCAGCAGCTTGTACCCGCAGGGGGGAGCAGAGACCCAGTACTTC.

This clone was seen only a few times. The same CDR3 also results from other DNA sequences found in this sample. This chain's CDR3 is CASSLGTGSSYNEQFF. The CDR3 DNA reads TGTGCCAGCAGCTTAGGGACAGGGAGCTCCTACAATGAGCAGTTCTTC. This chain joins TRBV11-2 and TRBJ2-1, with 8 positions matching TRBD1. The CDR3 loop spans 16 amino acids. With V trimmed by 1 base and J by 0 bases, 2 bases remained unmatched. CDR1 and CDR2 from the germline V gene are SGHAT and FQNNGV.

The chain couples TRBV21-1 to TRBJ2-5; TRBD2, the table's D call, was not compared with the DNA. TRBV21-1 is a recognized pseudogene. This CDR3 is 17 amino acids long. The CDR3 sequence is CASSKKGLAGGHETQYF. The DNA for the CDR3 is TGTGCCAGCAGCAAAAAGGGACTAGCGGGGGGGCATGAGACCCAGTACTTC.

The CDR3 DNA sequence: TGTGCCAGCAGCTTGGTTGGAGGGGGCGCTGGAACTGAAGCTTTCTTT. Protein sequence: CASSLVGGGAGTEAFF. The chain uses TRBV5-6 and TRBJ1-1; 7 nucleotides align to TRBD1. This CDR3 region has 16 residues. From germline, CDR1 is SGHDT and CDR2 YYEEEE. V dropped 0 bases and J dropped 5; count of bases not matched to a gene: 10.

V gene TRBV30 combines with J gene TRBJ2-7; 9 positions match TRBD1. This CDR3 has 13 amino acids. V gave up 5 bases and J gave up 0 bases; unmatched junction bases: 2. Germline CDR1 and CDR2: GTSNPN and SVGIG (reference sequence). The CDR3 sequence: CAWWDRDSYEQYF. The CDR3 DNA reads TGTGCCTGGTGGGACAGGGACTCCTACGAGCAGTACTTC.

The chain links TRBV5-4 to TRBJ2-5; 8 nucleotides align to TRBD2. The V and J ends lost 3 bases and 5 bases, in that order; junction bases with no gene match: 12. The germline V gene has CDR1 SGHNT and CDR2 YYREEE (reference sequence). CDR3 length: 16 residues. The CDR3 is CASSSFYGGASETQYF. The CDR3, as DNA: TGTGCCAGCAGCTCTTTTTACGGGGGGGCCAGTGAGACCCAGTACTTC.

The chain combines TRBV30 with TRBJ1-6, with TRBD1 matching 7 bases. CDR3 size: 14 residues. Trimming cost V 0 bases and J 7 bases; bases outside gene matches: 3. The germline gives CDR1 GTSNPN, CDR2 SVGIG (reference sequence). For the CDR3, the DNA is TGTGCCTGGAGTGTGGGACAGTCAAATTCACCCCTCCACTTT. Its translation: CAWSVGQSNSPLHF.

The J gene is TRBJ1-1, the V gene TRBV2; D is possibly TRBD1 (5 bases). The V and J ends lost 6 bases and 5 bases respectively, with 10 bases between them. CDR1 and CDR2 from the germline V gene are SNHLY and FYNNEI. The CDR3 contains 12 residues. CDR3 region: CASRARGTEAFF. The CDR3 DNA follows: TGTGCCAGCAGGGCAAGGGGTACTGAAGCTTTCTTT.

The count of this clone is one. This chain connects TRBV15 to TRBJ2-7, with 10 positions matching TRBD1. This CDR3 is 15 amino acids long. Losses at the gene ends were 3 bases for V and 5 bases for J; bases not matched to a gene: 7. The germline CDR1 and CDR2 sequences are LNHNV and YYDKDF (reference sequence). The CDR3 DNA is TGTGCCACCAGCAGTACGGGACAGGGGTGGGACGAGCAGTACTTC. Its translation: CATSSTGQGWDEQYF.

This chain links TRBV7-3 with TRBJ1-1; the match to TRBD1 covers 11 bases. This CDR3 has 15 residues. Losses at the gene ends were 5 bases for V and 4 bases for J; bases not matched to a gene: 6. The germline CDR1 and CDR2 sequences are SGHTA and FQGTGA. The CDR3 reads CASSSTGTGGTEAFF. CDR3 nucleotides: TGTGCCAGCAGCAGTACCGGGACAGGGGGCACTGAAGCTTTCTTT. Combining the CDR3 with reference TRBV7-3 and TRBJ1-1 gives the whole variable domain GAGVSQTPSNKVTEKGKYVELRCDPISGHTALYWYRQSLGQGPEFLIYFQGTGAADDSGLPNDRFFAVRPEGSVSTLKIQRTERGDSAVYLCASSSTGTGGTEAFFGQGTRLTVV.

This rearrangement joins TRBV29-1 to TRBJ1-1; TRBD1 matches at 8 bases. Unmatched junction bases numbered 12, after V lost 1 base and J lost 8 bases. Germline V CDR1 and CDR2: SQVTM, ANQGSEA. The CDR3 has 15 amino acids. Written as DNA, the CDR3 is TGCAGCGTTGAAGGCCCGACAGGGGTCGGGGGGGAAGCTTTCTTT. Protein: CSVEGPTGVGGEAFF.

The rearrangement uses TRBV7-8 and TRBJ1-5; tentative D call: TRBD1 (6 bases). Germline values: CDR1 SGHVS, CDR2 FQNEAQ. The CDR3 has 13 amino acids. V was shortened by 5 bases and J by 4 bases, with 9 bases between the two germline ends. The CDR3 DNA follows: TGTGCCAGCAGCCCGGACAGAAATCAGCCCCAGCATTTT. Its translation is CASSPDRNQPQHF.

CDR3 amino acids: CASSPGQGAGAFF. The CDR3 DNA is TGTGCCAGCAGCCCAGGACAGGGGGCGGGAGCTTTCTTT. The gene calls are TRBV7-3 and TRBJ1-1; 11 nucleotides line up with TRBD1. CDR3 size: 13 residues. Looked up from germline, CDR1 is SGHTA and CDR2 is FQGTGA. The ends lost 5 bases at V and 10 bases at J; junction bases unmatched: 6.

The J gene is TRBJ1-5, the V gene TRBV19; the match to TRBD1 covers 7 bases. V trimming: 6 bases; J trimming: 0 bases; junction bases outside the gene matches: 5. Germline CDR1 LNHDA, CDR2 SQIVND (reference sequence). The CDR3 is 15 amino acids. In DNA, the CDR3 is TGTGCCAGTAGCTCGACAGGGTATAGCAATCAGCCCCAGCATTTT. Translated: CASSSTGYSNQPQHF.

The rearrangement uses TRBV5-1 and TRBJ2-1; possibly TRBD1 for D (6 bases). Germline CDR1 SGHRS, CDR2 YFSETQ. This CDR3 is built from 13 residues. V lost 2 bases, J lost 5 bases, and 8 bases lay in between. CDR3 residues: CASSFGQNNEQFF. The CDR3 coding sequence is TGCGCCAGCAGCTTTGGACAGAACAATGAGCAGTTCTTC.

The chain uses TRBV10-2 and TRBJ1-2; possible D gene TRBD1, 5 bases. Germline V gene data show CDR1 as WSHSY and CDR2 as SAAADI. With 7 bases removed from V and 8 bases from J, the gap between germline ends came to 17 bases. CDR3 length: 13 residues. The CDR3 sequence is CASTGGNSWGYTF. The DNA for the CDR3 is TGCGCCAGCACCGGGGGTAATTCGTGGGGCTACACCTTC.

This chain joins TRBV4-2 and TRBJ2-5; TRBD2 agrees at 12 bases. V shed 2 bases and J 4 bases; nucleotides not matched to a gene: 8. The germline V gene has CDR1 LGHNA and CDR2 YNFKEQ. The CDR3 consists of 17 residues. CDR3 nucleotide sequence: TGTGCCAGCAGCCAATCTCTAGCGGGGGGGCTCTTAGAGACCCAGTACTTC. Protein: CASSQSLAGGLLETQYF.

CDR3 amino acids: CASSPGTSTDTQYF. CDR3 DNA: TGTGCCAGCAGCCCCGGGACTTCGACAGATACGCAGTATTTT. The gene calls are TRBV5-5 and TRBJ2-3; maybe TRBD2 (6 bases). V lost 4 bases and J 3 bases, leaving 12 bases between the germline ends. This CDR3 is 14 amino acids long. The V gene's germline CDR1 is SGHKS and CDR2 YYEKEE (reference sequence).